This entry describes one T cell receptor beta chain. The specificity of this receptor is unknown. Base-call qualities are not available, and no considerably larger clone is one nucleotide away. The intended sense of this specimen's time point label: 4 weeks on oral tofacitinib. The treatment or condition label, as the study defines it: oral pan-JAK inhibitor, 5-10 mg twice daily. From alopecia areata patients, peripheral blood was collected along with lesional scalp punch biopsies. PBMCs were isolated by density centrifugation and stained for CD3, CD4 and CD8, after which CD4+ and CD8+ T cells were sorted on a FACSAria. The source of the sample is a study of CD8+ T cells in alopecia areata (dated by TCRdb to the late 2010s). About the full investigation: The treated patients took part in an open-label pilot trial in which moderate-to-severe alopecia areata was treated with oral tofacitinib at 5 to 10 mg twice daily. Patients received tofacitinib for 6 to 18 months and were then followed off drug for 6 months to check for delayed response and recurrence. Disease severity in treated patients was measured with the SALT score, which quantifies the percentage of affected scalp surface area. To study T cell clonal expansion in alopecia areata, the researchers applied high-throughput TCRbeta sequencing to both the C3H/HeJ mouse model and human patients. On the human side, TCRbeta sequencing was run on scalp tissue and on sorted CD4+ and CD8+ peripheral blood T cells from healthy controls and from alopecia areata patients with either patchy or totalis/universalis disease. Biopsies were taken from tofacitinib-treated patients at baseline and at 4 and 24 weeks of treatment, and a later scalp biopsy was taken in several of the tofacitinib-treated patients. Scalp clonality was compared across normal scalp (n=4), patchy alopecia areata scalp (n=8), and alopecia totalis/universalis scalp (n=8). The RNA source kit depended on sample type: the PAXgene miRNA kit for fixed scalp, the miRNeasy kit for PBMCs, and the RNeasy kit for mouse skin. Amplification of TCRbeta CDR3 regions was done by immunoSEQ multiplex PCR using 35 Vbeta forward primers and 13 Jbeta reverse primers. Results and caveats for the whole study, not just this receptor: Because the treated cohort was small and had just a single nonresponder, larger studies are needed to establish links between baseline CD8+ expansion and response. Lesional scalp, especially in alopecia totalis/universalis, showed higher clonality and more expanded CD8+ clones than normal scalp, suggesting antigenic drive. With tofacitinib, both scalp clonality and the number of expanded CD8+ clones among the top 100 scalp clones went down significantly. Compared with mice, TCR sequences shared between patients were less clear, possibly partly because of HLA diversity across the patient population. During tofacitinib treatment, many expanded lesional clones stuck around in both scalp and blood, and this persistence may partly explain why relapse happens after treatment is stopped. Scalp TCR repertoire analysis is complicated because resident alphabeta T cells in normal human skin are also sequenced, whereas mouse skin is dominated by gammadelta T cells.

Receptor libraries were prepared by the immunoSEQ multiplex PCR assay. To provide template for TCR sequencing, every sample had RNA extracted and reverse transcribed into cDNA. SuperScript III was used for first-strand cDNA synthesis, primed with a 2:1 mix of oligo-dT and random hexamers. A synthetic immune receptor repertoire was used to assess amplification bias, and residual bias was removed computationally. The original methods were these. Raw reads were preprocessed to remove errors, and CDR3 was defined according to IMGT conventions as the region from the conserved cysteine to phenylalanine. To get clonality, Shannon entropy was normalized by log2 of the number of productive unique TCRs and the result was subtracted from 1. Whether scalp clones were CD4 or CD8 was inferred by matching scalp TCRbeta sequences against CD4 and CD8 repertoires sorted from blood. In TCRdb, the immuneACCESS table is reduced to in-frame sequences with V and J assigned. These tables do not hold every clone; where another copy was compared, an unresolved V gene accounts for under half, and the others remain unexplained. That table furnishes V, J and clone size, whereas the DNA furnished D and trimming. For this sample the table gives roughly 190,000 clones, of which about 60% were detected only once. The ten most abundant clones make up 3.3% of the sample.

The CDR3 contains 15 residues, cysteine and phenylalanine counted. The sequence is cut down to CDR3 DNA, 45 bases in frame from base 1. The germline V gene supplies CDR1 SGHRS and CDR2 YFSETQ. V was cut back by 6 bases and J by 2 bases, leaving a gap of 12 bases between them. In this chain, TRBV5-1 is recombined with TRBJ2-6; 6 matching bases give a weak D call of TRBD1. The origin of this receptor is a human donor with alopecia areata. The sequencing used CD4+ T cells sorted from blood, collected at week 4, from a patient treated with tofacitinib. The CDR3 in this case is CASTIQGPGANVLTF. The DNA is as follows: TGCGCCAGCACCATACAGGGCCCTGGGGCCAACGTCCTGACTTTC.